This record looks at one TCR beta chain sequence and its context. No antigen is known for it. This was the immunoSEQ version 4 assay in survey mode. This table comes from immunoSEQ multiplex PCR, and its TCRdb copy is limited to in-frame clones, with some not included. The sample shows 40,000 to 60,000 clones, more than 80% of them seen only once. The data belong to a study of persistence of HIV-infected CD4 T cells. This CDR3 spans 14 amino acids. The germline gives CDR1 KGHSH, CDR2 LQKENI. J gave up 6 bases and V 8 bases, and 6 bases lay outside the gene matches. This nonspecific control used anti-CD3/anti-CD28 bead stimulation of CD4+ T cells. Sorting of responding CD4+ T cells relied on upregulated CD40 ligand together with CD69.

The clonotype comes from an adult woman with HIV who was CMV-seropositive. The specimen comprised CD4+ T cells sorted from PBMCs after roughly 17-hour stimulation, sampled from a patient who received antiretroviral therapy. The J gene is TRBJ2-1, the V gene TRBV18, with 11 bases fitting TRBD1. CDR3 sequence reads: CASRTGTGGNEQFF. The CDR3 nucleotides are TGTGCCAGCCGTACCGGGACAGGGGGCAATGAGCAGTTCTTC.